These 20 T cell receptor beta chains came from one sample sequenced in a study of long-term antiretroviral therapy in people with HIV. A v3.0 immunoSEQ assay was performed at survey level. Here immunoSEQ multiplex PCR was the method, and the copy in TCRdb shows in-frame clones only, minus some. The sample gives roughly 20,000 clones, around 80% of which show up once; roughly a tenth is in the top ten. Material: unsorted PBMCs, obtained 4.1 years after starting antiretroviral therapy. These receptors were collected from a woman in her thirties or forties with HIV.

The rearrangement uses TRBV7-9 and TRBJ2-5, with a tentative D call TRBD2 (6 bases). The CDR3 spans 15 residues. Trimming removed 6 bases at V and 3 bases at J, with 17 bases between. CDR1 is SEHNR and CDR2 is FQNEAQ in the germline V gene (reference sequence). CDR3 sequence reads: CASSPWQLAEETQYF. The CDR3 nucleotides are TGTGCCAGCAGTCCCTGGCAACTAGCCGAAGAGACCCAGTACTTC.

This clone appeared a single time. This chain joins TRBV6-6 and TRBJ1-3, with D hard to call. V was trimmed by 2 bases and J by 0 bases, leaving 2 bases between them. Per the germline V gene, CDR1 is MNHNY and CDR2 is SVGAGI (reference sequence). CDR3 size: 13 residues. The CDR3 reads CASSYDSGNTIYF. In DNA, the CDR3 is TGTGCCAGCAGTTACGACTCTGGAAACACCATATATTTT.

The chain links TRBV29-1 to TRBJ2-5; D is undetermined. The CDR3 is made up of 15 amino acids. Between the trimmed V and J ends, which lost 3 bases and 2 bases, there was a span of 16 bases. Germline CDR1 is SQVTM and CDR2 is ANQGSEA. The CDR3 DNA reads as TGCAGCGTTGAGTACAGACAAACCTTACAAGAGACCCAGTACTTC. Translation: CSVEYRQTLQETQYF.

The chain employs TRBV5-1 and TRBJ2-5; D is unclear. Germline V gives CDR1 SGHRS, CDR2 YFSETQ. V was pared by 0 bases and J by 5 bases, with 8 bases between. This CDR3 contains 13 residues. In DNA, the CDR3 is TGCGCCAGCAGCTTGGCCTTGGCCGAGACCCAGTACTTC. Translating it yields CASSLALAETQYF.

V is TRBV6-1 and J is TRBJ2-3; 8 nucleotides align to TRBD2. The CDR3 loop spans 17 amino acids. The germline CDR1 and CDR2 sequences are MNHNS and SASEGT. Trimming took 2 bases from V and 2 from J; bases not matched to a gene: 9. CDR3 bases: TGTGCCAGCAGTGAAACGCTCGGGGGGGGATACACAGATACGCAGTATTTT. It specifies CASSETLGGGYTDTQYF.

V gene TRBV6-6 combines with J gene TRBJ2-7; tentatively, D is TRBD1 or TRBD2 (5 bases each). The germline gives CDR1 MNHNY, CDR2 SVGAGI (reference sequence). Trimming removed 5 bases at V and 3 bases at J, with 14 bases between. The CDR3 extends over 14 amino acids. In nucleotides, the CDR3 is TGTGCCAGCAGTCCCCGGGACCCGAGCTACGAGCAGTACTTC. Its protein product is CASSPRDPSYEQYF.

The V and J genes are TRBV5-1 and TRBJ2-5; the D gene is possibly TRBD2 (6 bases). CDR1 is SGHRS, CDR2 YFSETQ, per germline. This CDR3 spans 12 amino acids. V gave up 4 bases and J gave up 4 bases, with 8 bases separating them. CDR3 nucleotide sequence: TGCGCCAGCAGCCGGGACTTAGAGACCCAGTACTTC. Residues: CASSRDLETQYF. The variable domain in full, with the rest retrieved from reference TRBV5-1 and TRBJ2-5, is KAGVTQTPRYLIKTRGQQVTLSCSPISGHRSVSWYQQTPGQGLQFLFEYFSETQRNKGNFPGRFSGRQFSNSRSEMNVSTLELGDSALYLCASSRDLETQYFGPGTRLLVL.

The chain carries TRBV5-6 and TRBJ2-1; D uncertain. The V end lost 0 bases, the J end lost 4 bases, and 14 bases lay between the germline ends. The length of the CDR3 is 16 residues. Germline assignment: CDR1 SGHDT and CDR2 YYEEEE. The CDR3 reads CASSLGVLERYNEQFF. The CDR3 DNA follows: TGTGCCAGCAGCTTGGGGGTTCTGGAGAGGTACAATGAGCAGTTCTTC.

The chain uses TRBV29-1 and TRBJ2-1, with D possibly being TRBD1 or TRBD2 (6 bases each). Germline V lookup: CDR1 SQVTM, CDR2 ANQGSEA. The CDR3 spans 14 residues. V was clipped by 7 bases and J by 1 base, with 14 bases between them. CDR3 in DNA: TGCAGCGGGGGGGACACCGTTTCCTACAATGAGCAGTTCTTC. Translating it yields CSGGDTVSYNEQFF.

J is TRBJ1-2 and V is TRBV11-3, with a weak D call TRBD1 (5 bases). The CDR3 has 13 residues. The germline gives CDR1 SGHNT, CDR2 YENEEA. Trimming stripped 5 bases from V and 5 bases from J, with 12 bases between. CDR3 sequence: CASSGGTDYGYTF. In nucleotides, the CDR3 is TGTGCCAGCAGCGGAGGGACGGATTATGGCTACACCTTC.

The chain links TRBV19 to TRBJ2-7; 7 nucleotides match TRBD2. The J segment lost 2 bases and the V segment lost 2 bases, leaving 18 bases of the junction unmatched. The CDR3 contains 19 residues. Germline assignment: CDR1 LNHDA and CDR2 SQIVND (reference sequence). CDR3 sequence: CASSISGLSAGPGTYEQYF. For the CDR3, the DNA is TGTGCCAGTAGTATATCGGGACTATCGGCGGGACCTGGTACCTACGAGCAGTACTTC. The whole variable domain, filled in from reference TRBV19 and TRBJ2-7, reads DGGITQSPKYLFRKEGQNVTLSCEQNLNHDAMYWYRQDPGQGLRLIYYSQIVNDFQKGDIAEGYSVSREKKESFPLTVTSAQKNPTAFYLCASSISGLSAGPGTYEQYFGPGTRLTVT.

The genes are TRBV9 and TRBJ2-1; D not certain. V lost 0 bases and J lost 0, with 7 bases in between. The CDR3 loop spans 15 amino acids. Germline CDR1 SGDLS, CDR2 YYNGEE. The CDR3 region is CASSVGGNSYNEQFF. In DNA form, the CDR3 reads TGTGCCAGCAGCGTAGGTGGAAACTCCTACAATGAGCAGTTCTTC.

V is TRBV19 and J is TRBJ1-3; D is ambiguous. Germline lookup yields CDR1 LNHDA and CDR2 SQIVND (reference sequence). Between the trimmed V and J ends, which lost 7 bases and 1 base, there was a span of 11 bases. This CDR3 has 14 amino acids. In DNA form, the CDR3 reads TGTGCCAGTACGGGCGGCGAATCTGGAAACACCATATATTTT. Translation: CASTGGESGNTIYF.

V gene TRBV5-4 combines with J gene TRBJ1-2; 10 bases align to TRBD1. The trim removed 4 bases at V and 4 bases at J, leaving 13 bases unmatched. This CDR3 is 17 amino acids long. From germline, CDR1 is SGHNT and CDR2 YYREEE (reference sequence). The CDR3 nucleotides are TGTGCCAGCAGCCAGACAGGGGGCCTATCCCCAGGCTATGGCTACACCTTC. This sequence encodes CASSQTGGLSPGYGYTF.

This clone was observed a single time. The rearrangement uses TRBV11-3 and TRBJ2-1; no firm D call. The CDR3 loop spans 13 amino acids. Trimming pared 5 bases from V and 8 bases from J, leaving 13 bases between. Per the germline V gene, CDR1 is SGHNT and CDR2 is YENEEA. The CDR3 nucleotides read TGTGCCAGCAGCCCCCTCTATAACCATGAGCAGTTCTTC. This encodes CASSPLYNHEQFF.

The chain is built from TRBV30 and TRBJ2-1; TRBD1 agrees at 9 bases. The CDR3 length is 16 residues. V dropped 0 bases and J dropped 1; count of bases not matched to a gene: 4. The germline V gene encodes CDR1 GTSNPN and CDR2 SVGIG (reference sequence). CDR3 bases: TGTGCCTGGAGTGTACGGGGGACAGGGTCCTACAATGAGCAGTTCTTC. Translation gives CAWSVRGTGSYNEQFF.

The chain joins TRBV11-3 to TRBJ2-3; 12 nucleotides line up with TRBD2. Germline trimming cut 5 bases from V and 5 bases from J; bases unmatched to any gene: 5. The CDR3 contains 15 residues. CDR1 SGHNT and CDR2 YENEEA come from the germline V gene. CDR3: CASSLRLAGEDTQYF. CDR3 in DNA: TGTGCCAGCAGCCTAAGACTAGCGGGAGAAGATACGCAGTATTTT. Looking up the rest from reference TRBV11-3 and TRBJ2-3 gives the full variable domain: EAGVVQSPRYKIIEKKQPVAFWCNPISGHNTLYWYLQNLGQGPELLIRYENEEAVDDSQLPKDRFSAERLKGVDSTLKIQPAELGDSAVYLCASSLRLAGEDTQYFGPGTRLTVL.

V gene TRBV11-3 combines with J gene TRBJ2-2, with 12 bases aligning to TRBD2. V lost 5 bases, J lost 5 bases, and 9 bases stayed unmatched. This CDR3 has 17 amino acids. Germline lookup yields CDR1 SGHNT and CDR2 YENEEA. The CDR3 region has the DNA TGTGCCAGCAGCCGGACCGTGACTAGCGGGAGTACCGGGGAGCTGTTTTTT. Its translation is CASSRTVTSGSTGELFF.

In its sample, this clone was seen once. The chain carries TRBV4-3 and TRBJ2-1, with 7 bases lining up with TRBD2. Germline CDR1 reads LGHNA; CDR2 reads YSLEER. J lost 6 bases, V lost 0 bases, and 8 bases had no gene match. The CDR3 covers 16 residues. CDR3 nucleotides: TGCGCCAGCAGCCAAGATCTTGGACTAGGCGGCAATGAGCAGTTCTTC. Translated: CASSQDLGLGGNEQFF.

This chain uses TRBV4-1 with TRBJ1-4; 7 positions agree with TRBD1. V shed 0 bases and J 4 bases; nucleotides not matched to a gene: 8. The germline V gene encodes CDR1 MGHRA and CDR2 YSYEKL. CDR3 length equals 17 residues. The CDR3 is CASSQELGDRYNEKLFF. As DNA, the CDR3 is TGCGCCAGCAGCCAAGAGTTAGGGGACAGATATAATGAAAAACTGTTTTTT.